This T cell receptor (beta chain) emerged from a study of control samples from healthy donors and cancer patients. The germline CDR1 and CDR2 sequences are MNHEY and SMNVEV (reference sequence). The V end lost 2 bases, the J end lost 1 base, and 17 bases lay between the germline ends. The CDR3 length is 17 residues. This clone was found a few times. Only in-frame clones appear in the TCRdb table, and some are missing; sequencing was by immunoSEQ multiplex PCR. The data hold 98,000 or so clones, with roughly 90% observed a single time. The chain couples TRBV27 to TRBJ1-1; unclear D gene. The sample consisted of blood. This sequence was found in a woman aged 65 to 85 in good health. CDR3 sequence reads: CASSLVGSLNANTEAFF. The CDR3, as DNA: TGTGCCAGCAGTTTAGTGGGCAGTTTAAACGCGAACACTGAAGCTTTCTTT.